This T cell receptor beta chain is from a study of OX40 agonist ivuxolimab in advanced cancers. The overall study: Ivuxolimab, an agonistic anti-OX40 (CD134) antibody, was given to patients. Hepatocellular carcinoma, melanoma, renal cell or head and neck cancer occurred in dose-escalation patients.

The CDR3 has 15 amino acids. V lost 5 bases and J 9 bases, leaving 23 bases between the germline ends. Measured with immunoSEQ multiplex PCR; TCRdb has only the in-frame clones, and not every one. In the table there are 82,000 or so clones, 75% to 90% of which are singletons. Study-level results: Not determined was the antigen specificity of the expanded peripheral T cells. Among the lowest levels of clonal expansion were found in partial responders at 0.1-3.0 mg/kg.

Comments on this clone: The target antigen is unknown.

The material was CD4+ or CD8+ T cells sorted from blood, obtained in a trial of the OX40 agonist ivuxolimab. This rearrangement joins TRBV7-1 to TRBJ2-7, with unresolved D. TRBV7-1 is marked as an open reading frame, function uncertain. The receptor comes from an adult with an advanced solid tumor such as melanoma, head and neck, liver or kidney cancer. The CDR3: CASSENENLGLWQYF. The CDR3 DNA follows: TGTGCCAGCAGCGAGAATGAGAACCTTGGGTTATGGCAGTACTTC.